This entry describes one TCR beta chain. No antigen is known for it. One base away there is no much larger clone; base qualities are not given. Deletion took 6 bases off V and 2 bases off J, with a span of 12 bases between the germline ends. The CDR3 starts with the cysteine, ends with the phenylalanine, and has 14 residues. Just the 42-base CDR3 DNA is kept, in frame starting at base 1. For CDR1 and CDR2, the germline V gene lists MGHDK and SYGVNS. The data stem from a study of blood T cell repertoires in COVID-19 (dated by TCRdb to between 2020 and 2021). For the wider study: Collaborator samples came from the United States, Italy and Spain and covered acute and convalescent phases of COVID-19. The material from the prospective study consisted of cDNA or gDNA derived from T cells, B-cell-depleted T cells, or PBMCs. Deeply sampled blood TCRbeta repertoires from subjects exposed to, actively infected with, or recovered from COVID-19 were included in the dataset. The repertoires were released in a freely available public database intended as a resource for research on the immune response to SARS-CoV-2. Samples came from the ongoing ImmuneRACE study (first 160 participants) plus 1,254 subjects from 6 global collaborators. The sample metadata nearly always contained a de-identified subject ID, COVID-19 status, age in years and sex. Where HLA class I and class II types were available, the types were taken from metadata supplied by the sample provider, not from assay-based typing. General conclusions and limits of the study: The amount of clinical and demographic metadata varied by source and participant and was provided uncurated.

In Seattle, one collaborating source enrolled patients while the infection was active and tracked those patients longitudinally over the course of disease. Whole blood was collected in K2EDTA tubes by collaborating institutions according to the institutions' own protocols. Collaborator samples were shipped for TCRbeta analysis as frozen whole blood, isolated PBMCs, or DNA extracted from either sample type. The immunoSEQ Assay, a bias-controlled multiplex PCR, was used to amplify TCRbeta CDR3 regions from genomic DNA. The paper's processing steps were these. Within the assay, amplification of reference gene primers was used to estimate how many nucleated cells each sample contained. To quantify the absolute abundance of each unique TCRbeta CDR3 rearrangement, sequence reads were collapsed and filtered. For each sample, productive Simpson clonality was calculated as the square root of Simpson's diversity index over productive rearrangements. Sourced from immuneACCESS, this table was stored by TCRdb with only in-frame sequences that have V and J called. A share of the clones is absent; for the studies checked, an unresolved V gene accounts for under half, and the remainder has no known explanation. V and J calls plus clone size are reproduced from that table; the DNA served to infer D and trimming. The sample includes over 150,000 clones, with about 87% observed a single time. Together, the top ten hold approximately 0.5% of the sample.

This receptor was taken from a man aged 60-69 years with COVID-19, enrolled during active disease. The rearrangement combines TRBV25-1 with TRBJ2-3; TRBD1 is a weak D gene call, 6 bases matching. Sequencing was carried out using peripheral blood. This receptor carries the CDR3 CASRKGGNTDTQYF. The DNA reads TGTGCCAGCAGGAAAGGGGGTAACACAGATACGCAGTATTTT.